What follows are 13 T cell receptor beta chains derived from one specimen sequenced in a study of blood T cell repertoires in COVID-19. Repertoires were generated with immunoSEQ multiplex PCR, while TCRdb's copy carries only in-frame clones and drops some. The sample shows 110,000 to 150,000 clones, 60% to 85% of them seen only once. Sample: peripheral blood. The receptor set was obtained from a woman aged 55-69 years with acute or convalescent COVID-19.

The chain employs TRBV5-1 and TRBJ2-1; D possibly corresponds to TRBD1 (6 bases). The CDR3 covers 17 residues. The germline CDR1 and CDR2 sequences are SGHRS and YFSETQ. The germline V and J ends were trimmed by 4 bases and 0 bases, with 17 bases remaining between them. In nucleotides, the CDR3 is TGCGCCAGCAGCCTGATACCTCAGGGGAGCTCCTACAATGAGCAGTTCTTC. Protein: CASSLIPQGSSYNEQFF.

The rearrangement links TRBV27 to TRBJ2-1, with 14 positions matching TRBD2. This CDR3 is 16 amino acids long. The trim removed 4 bases at V and 14 bases at J, leaving 13 bases unmatched. Looked up from germline, CDR1 is MNHEY and CDR2 is SMNVEV (reference sequence). The CDR3 sequence: CASSSRLAGGQLHEFF. DNA of the CDR3: TGTGCCAGCAGTTCTAGACTAGCGGGAGGGCAGTTACACGAGTTCTTC.

J is TRBJ1-3 and V is TRBV19; unclear D gene. Germline lookup yields CDR1 LNHDA and CDR2 SQIVND (reference sequence). The CDR3 consists of 16 residues. The V gene lost 5 bases and the J gene lost 0 bases, with 14 bases spanning the gap. The CDR3 is CASSSGGLPSGNTIYF. DNA of the CDR3: TGTGCCAGTAGTTCCGGCGGGCTCCCCTCTGGAAACACCATATATTTT.

This clone was seen more than once but under ten times. The chain carries TRBV19 and TRBJ2-1, with unresolved D. Per germline, CDR1 LNHDA and CDR2 SQIVND (reference sequence). The V gene lost 8 bases and the J gene lost 4 bases, with 9 bases spanning the gap. CDR3 length: 12 amino acids. CDR3 residues: CASRGNYNEQFF. As DNA, the CDR3 is TGTGCCAGTCGAGGCAATTACAATGAGCAGTTCTTC.

This sequence joins TRBV5-1 and TRBJ2-5; the D gene is possibly TRBD1 (5 bases). Between the trimmed V and J ends, which lost 5 bases and 5 bases, there was a span of 13 bases. The CDR3 totals 13 residues. Germline CDR1 is SGHRS and CDR2 is YFSETQ. DNA for the CDR3: TGCGCCAGCAGAATCAGGGCTATGGAGACCCAGTACTTC. This sequence encodes CASRIRAMETQYF. Supplemented by reference TRBV5-1 and TRBJ2-5, the full variable domain reads KAGVTQTPRYLIKTRGQQVTLSCSPISGHRSVSWYQQTPGQGLQFLFEYFSETQRNKGNFPGRFSGRQFSNSRSEMNVSTLELGDSALYLCASRIRAMETQYFGPGTRLLVL.

The gene calls are TRBV11-2 and TRBJ1-3, with a tentative D call TRBD1 (5 bases). This CDR3 has 15 residues. Germline loops: CDR1 SGHAT, CDR2 FQNNGV. Trimming cost V 4 bases and J 1 base, with 11 bases left between them. The CDR3 region is CASSSDQGSGNTIYF. CDR3 in DNA: TGTGCCAGCAGCTCAGACCAGGGATCTGGAAACACCATATATTTT.

V is TRBV27 and J is TRBJ2-2; the D gene is possibly TRBD1 (6 bases). The CDR3 has 14 amino acids. V was shortened by 5 bases and J by 3 bases, with 10 bases between the two germline ends. CDR1 and CDR2 (germline): MNHEY, SMNVEV (reference sequence). CDR3 amino acids: CASSAAGDTGELFF. CDR3 nucleotide sequence: TGTGCCAGCAGTGCCGCAGGGGACACCGGGGAGCTGTTTTTT.

The sample holds a few counts of this clone. The rearrangement uses TRBV6-5 and TRBJ2-3; D remains ambiguous. The CDR3 is 12 residues long. V dropped 2 bases and J dropped 6 bases, with 6 bases sitting between them. Germline V CDR1 and CDR2: MNHEY, SVGAGI. The CDR3 nucleotides are TGTGCCAGCAGTTACATCGGGGATACGCAGTATTTT. This codes for CASSYIGDTQYF.

The chain is built from TRBV5-8 and TRBJ2-5; D not certain. Trimming took off 0 bases at V and 4 bases at J, with 10 bases between the two ends. Germline CDR1 is SGHTS and CDR2 is YDEGEE. CDR3 length equals 14 residues. CDR3 sequence reads: CASSLGAGPETQYF. CDR3 nucleotides: TGTGCCAGCAGCTTGGGGGCAGGTCCAGAGACCCAGTACTTC. Looking up the rest from reference TRBV5-8 and TRBJ2-5 gives the full variable domain: EAGVTQSPTHLIKTRGQQATLRCSPISGHTSVYWYQQALGLGLQFLLWYDEGEERNRGNFPPRFSGRQFPNYSSELNVNALELEDSALYLCASSLGAGPETQYFGPGTRLLVL.

The chain combines TRBV5-1 with TRBJ1-4; D may be TRBD1 (6 bases). V lost 4 bases, J lost 0 bases, and 10 bases lay in between. The CDR3 is 15 residues long. Germline CDR1 is SGHRS and CDR2 is YFSETQ. CDR3 DNA sequence: TGCGCCAGCAGCACAGGACAGTCAACTAATGAAAAACTGTTTTTT. The encoded protein is CASSTGQSTNEKLFF.

The chain uses TRBV28 and TRBJ1-1, with D tentatively TRBD1 (5 bases). The germline gives CDR1 MDHEN, CDR2 SYDVKM. V gave up 6 bases and J gave up 1 base, with 18 bases separating them. This CDR3 has 16 residues. The chain's CDR3 is CASRPLGQGWNTEAFF. The CDR3 DNA is TGTGCCAGCAGGCCTTTGGGGCAGGGATGGAACACTGAAGCTTTCTTT.

The rearrangement uses TRBV2 and TRBJ2-7, with 7 bases fitting TRBD2. The V and J ends lost 1 base and 1 base, in that order; junction bases with no gene match: 7. Per the germline V gene, CDR1 is SNHLY and CDR2 is FYNNEI. The CDR3 totals 16 residues. CDR3 in DNA: TGTGCCAGCAGTGAAGGGGGCGGGAGACTGTCCTACGAGCAGTACTTC. Its protein product is CASSEGGGRLSYEQYF.

This clone was detected only a few times. This rearrangement joins TRBV28 to TRBJ1-2; TRBD1 agrees at 7 bases. The CDR3 contains 16 residues. V lost 7 bases to trimming and J lost 0 bases; unmatched junction nucleotides: 11. Germline values: CDR1 MDHEN, CDR2 SYDVKM. For the CDR3, the DNA is TGTGCCAGCACCGTTGAGGGAGACAGGGCTAACTATGGCTACACCTTC. Amino acids: CASTVEGDRANYGYTF.